These 23 T cell receptor beta chains were all obtained from the same sample, sequenced in a study of graft-versus-host responses after intestinal transplantation. The repertoire was sequenced with immunoSEQ multiplex PCR; TCRdb's copy has only in-frame clones and lacks some. This table has fewer than 15,000 clones, just under 30% appearing once. The specimen was alloreactive CD4+ T cells from a mixed lymphocyte reaction culture, collected before intestinal transplant. Subset in this sample: CFSE-low proliferating T cells sorted from approximately 6-day pre-transplant mixed lymphocyte reaction (GvH or HvG direction). Source of these receptors: a human patient who received an intestinal transplant.

The rearrangement uses TRBV5-4 and TRBJ2-7, with 12 bases aligning to TRBD2. This CDR3 is built from 16 residues. Germline trimming cut 2 bases from V and 5 bases from J; bases unmatched to any gene: 8. In germline, CDR1 is SGHNT, CDR2 YYREEE (reference sequence). The CDR3 bases are TGTGCCAGCAGCTTTCCCCGACTAGCGGGAGTCGACGAGCAGTACTTC. It yields the protein CASSFPRLAGVDEQYF.

By sample fraction, this clone is medium-sized. V usage is TRBV28 and J usage is TRBJ1-3, with no clear D. This CDR3 has 11 amino acids. CDR1 is MDHEN, CDR2 SYDVKM, per germline. V lost 3 bases and J 8 bases, leaving 5 bases between the germline ends. The CDR3, as DNA: TGTGCCAGCAGTTTGAGGTACACCATATATTTT. Protein: CASSLRYTIYF.

V is TRBV7-2 and J is TRBJ2-3; 14 positions match TRBD2. Germline CDR1 and CDR2: SGHTA and FQGNSA. The CDR3 contains 16 residues. V lost 0 bases to trimming and J lost 9 bases; unmatched junction nucleotides: 5. The CDR3 reads CASSLATSGRAGTQYF. The CDR3 region has the DNA TGTGCCAGCAGCTTAGCGACTAGCGGGAGGGCCGGCACGCAGTATTTT. Supplemented by reference TRBV7-2 and TRBJ2-3, the full variable domain reads GAGVSQSPSNKVTEKGKDVELRCDPISGHTALYWYRQSLGQGLEFLIYFQGNSAPDKSGLPSDRFSAERTGGSVSTLTIQRTQQEDSAVYLCASSLATSGRAGTQYFGPGTRLTVL.

Written as DNA, the CDR3 is TGCGCCAGCAGCTTGGGGCTAGGGGGCGCCGGGTCACCCCTCCACTTT. It translates to CASSLGLGGAGSPLHF. V and J are TRBV5-1 and TRBJ1-6; 7 bases fit TRBD1. Per the germline V gene, CDR1 is SGHRS and CDR2 is YFSETQ. J lost 10 bases, V lost 0 bases, and 10 bases had no gene match. This CDR3 is 16 amino acids long.

This clone was detected only a few times. The V call is TRBV12-5, the J call TRBJ2-1, with a weak D call TRBD1 (6 bases). CDR1 is LGHNT, CDR2 FRNRAP, per germline. The CDR3 loop spans 16 amino acids. V shed 4 bases and J shed 8 bases, with 21 bases lying between them. CDR3 residues: CASGSGTLTKGDEQFF. In nucleotides, the CDR3 is TGTGCTAGTGGTTCGGGAACCCTTACGAAGGGGGATGAGCAGTTCTTC.

The chain combines TRBV7-2 with TRBJ2-6; D is ambiguous. This CDR3 region has 14 residues. Trimming removed 2 bases at V and 3 bases at J, with 5 bases between. The germline V gene encodes CDR1 SGHTA and CDR2 FQGNSA. The CDR3 loop is CASSLRVGANVLTF. The CDR3 nucleotides read TGTGCCAGCAGCTTAAGGGTTGGGGCCAACGTCCTGACTTTC.

This rearrangement joins TRBV2 to TRBJ1-5; no firm D call. CDR1 SNHLY and CDR2 FYNNEI come from the germline V gene. Trimming removed 3 bases at V and 9 bases at J, with 18 bases between. This CDR3 has 15 amino acids. The CDR3 sequence is CASSESGGPAGPQHF. The CDR3 DNA reads TGTGCCAGCAGTGAGTCTGGCGGGCCCGCAGGGCCCCAGCATTTT.

By share, this clone counts as medium-sized. The chain recombines TRBV28 with TRBJ1-1, with a weak D call TRBD1 (5 bases). V was cut by 10 bases and J by 5 bases, with 17 bases left in between. This CDR3 has 13 amino acids. Germline-derived CDR1 and CDR2 are MDHEN and SYDVKM. CDR3 bases: TGTGCCACCGTCCCCCCGGGGCGGACTGAAGCTTTCTTT. It encodes CATVPPGRTEAFF.

The rearrangement joins TRBV9 to TRBJ2-3; tentatively, D is TRBD1 or TRBD2 (6 bases each). V lost 0 bases and J 2 bases, leaving 13 bases between the germline ends. The CDR3 has 16 residues. Per the germline V gene, CDR1 is SGDLS and CDR2 is YYNGEE. This CDR3 reads CASSVDPGAFTDTQYF. DNA of the CDR3: TGTGCCAGCAGCGTAGATCCGGGGGCCTTCACAGATACGCAGTATTTT.

The V and J genes are TRBV19 and TRBJ2-1; 7 bases map to TRBD2. CDR3 size: 15 residues. Germline lookup yields CDR1 LNHDA and CDR2 SQIVND (reference sequence). The V segment lost 1 base and the J segment 2 bases; nucleotides outside the gene matches: 2. This CDR3 reads CASSIGGSAYNEQFF. The CDR3 DNA reads TGTGCCAGTAGTATAGGCGGGAGTGCCTACAATGAGCAGTTCTTC.

The chain recombines TRBV19 with TRBJ2-3; TRBD2 matches at 10 bases. Germline V gene sequence: CDR1 LNHDA, CDR2 SQIVND (reference sequence). With V trimmed by 3 bases and J by 4 bases, 4 bases remained unmatched. The CDR3 is 15 residues long. The CDR3 nucleotides are TGTGCCAGTAGTATCCCTAGCGGGAGATCAGATACGCAGTATTTT. Its protein is CASSIPSGRSDTQYF.

The chain couples TRBV19 to TRBJ2-5, with D maybe TRBD1 (6 bases). The V gene's germline CDR1 is LNHDA and CDR2 SQIVND (reference sequence). This CDR3 region has 15 residues. V lost 3 bases, J lost 7 bases, and 18 bases lay in between. CDR3 sequence (DNA): TGTGCCAGTAGTATGCCGGGGAACAGGGTGGGGACCCAGTACTTC. Amino acid sequence: CASSMPGNRVGTQYF.

This sequence joins TRBV7-2 and TRBJ2-1, with 15 bases aligning to TRBD2. Trimming at V came to 3 bases and at J to 7 bases, leaving 4 bases not matched to a gene. The CDR3 has 16 amino acids. The germline CDR1 and CDR2 sequences are SGHTA and FQGNSA. The CDR3, as DNA: TGTGCCAGCAGCTTCCGTGGGACTAGCGGGAGGAATGAGCAGTTCTTC. It specifies CASSFRGTSGRNEQFF.

The genes are TRBV9 and TRBJ2-1; 9 bases are a match to TRBD2. Per the germline V gene, CDR1 is SGDLS and CDR2 is YYNGEE. V lost 0 bases, J lost 5 bases, and 6 bases stayed unmatched. The CDR3 consists of 16 residues. The CDR3 region is CASSVGRLAGNNEQFF. The CDR3 DNA reads TGTGCCAGCAGCGTAGGTCGGCTAGCGGGAAACAATGAGCAGTTCTTC.

The rearrangement links TRBV20-1 to TRBJ2-7, with D maybe TRBD1 (5 bases). The V end lost 0 bases, the J end lost 9 bases, and 9 bases lay between the germline ends. Germline CDR1 reads DFQATT; CDR2 reads SNEGSKA (reference sequence). The CDR3 is made up of 11 amino acids. The chain's CDR3 is CSARDQGMQYF. As DNA, the CDR3 is TGCAGTGCTAGAGATCAGGGAATGCAGTACTTC.

The chain employs TRBV18 and TRBJ2-3; 12 bases are shared with TRBD1. Trimming at V came to 8 bases and at J to 5 bases, leaving 8 bases not matched to a gene. This CDR3 contains 15 residues. Germline values: CDR1 KGHSH, CDR2 LQKENI. CDR3 DNA: TGTGCCAGCGGATATGGGACAGGGGGCTTAGATACGCAGTATTTT. Its translation: CASGYGTGGLDTQYF. Using reference TRBV18 and TRBJ2-3 for the parts outside the CDR3, the full variable domain is NAGVMQNPRHLVRRRGQEARLRCSPMKGHSHVYWYRQLPEEGLKFMVYLQKENIIDESGMPKERFSAEFPKEGPSILRIQQVVRGDSAAYFCASGYGTGGLDTQYFGPGTRLTVL.

This clone rates as large. This chain connects TRBV10-3 to TRBJ1-3, with D maybe TRBD1 (5 bases). This CDR3 has 14 residues. Germline CDR1 and CDR2: ENHRY and SYGVKD. V lost 2 bases and J lost 4, with 9 bases in between. CDR3 in amino acids: CAISEQGTGNTIYF. As DNA, the CDR3 is TGTGCCATCAGTGAGCAGGGCACGGGAAACACCATATATTTT.

V is TRBV11-2 and J is TRBJ2-7; 9 nucleotides match TRBD1. The CDR3 is 15 residues long. Germline CDR1 SGHAT, CDR2 FQNNGV. Germline trimming cut 6 bases from V and 3 bases from J; bases unmatched to any gene: 9. The CDR3 DNA reads as TGTGCCAGCAGACTTACCGGGGACAGGGTCTACGAGCAGTACTTC. As protein: CASRLTGDRVYEQYF. Full variable domain (remainder filled in from reference TRBV11-2 and TRBJ2-7): EAGVAQSPRYKIIEKRQSVAFWCNPISGHATLYWYQQILGQGPKLLIQFQNNGVVDDSQLPKDRFSAERLKGVDSTLKIQPAKLEDSAVYLCASRLTGDRVYEQYFGPGTRLTVT.

The genes are TRBV6-6 and TRBJ1-3; 7 nucleotides align to TRBD1. The junction had 2 bases not matched to a gene; V was cut back by 6 bases and J by 0 bases. This CDR3 has 14 amino acids. The germline CDR1 and CDR2 sequences are MNHNY and SVGAGI (reference sequence). CDR3 sequence (DNA): TGTGCCAGCAGCCGACAGGGCTCTGGAAACACCATATATTTT. Residues: CASSRQGSGNTIYF.

The V call is TRBV6-5, the J call TRBJ1-4; D is undetermined. Germline-derived CDR1 and CDR2 are MNHEY and SVGAGI. The CDR3 has 14 amino acids. With 6 bases removed from V and 3 bases from J, the gap between germline ends came to 11 bases. The CDR3 DNA sequence: TGTGCCAGCAGGTCGACCTACTCTAATGAAAAACTGTTTTTT. Amino acids: CASRSTYSNEKLFF.

This clone came up a few times. The rearrangement joins TRBV5-5 to TRBJ1-4; D is ambiguous. The CDR3 contains 15 residues. CDR1 is SGHKS and CDR2 is YYEKEE in the germline V gene (reference sequence). Trimming took off 0 bases at V and 5 bases at J, with 11 bases between the two ends. The CDR3, as DNA: TGTGCCAGCAGCTTGGGATACGTGATCAATGAAAAACTGTTTTTT. It encodes CASSLGYVINEKLFF.

This sequence joins TRBV7-2 and TRBJ1-4; TRBD1 matches at 8 bases. Germline lookup yields CDR1 SGHTA and CDR2 FQGNSA. Unmatched junction bases numbered 5, after V lost 5 bases and J lost 6 bases. The CDR3 runs 14 residues. The CDR3 region is CASSRQDRDEKLFF. CDR3 DNA sequence: TGTGCCAGCAGCAGGCAGGACAGGGATGAAAAACTGTTTTTT.

This clone occurred a few times. This chain uses TRBV2 with TRBJ1-4; D perhaps matches TRBD1 (6 bases). In germline, CDR1 is SNHLY, CDR2 FYNNEI. The V and J ends lost 3 bases and 7 bases respectively, with 12 bases between them. This CDR3 spans 14 amino acids. CDR3 nucleotides: TGTGCCAGCAGTGAGACAGGAAGGGGTGAAAAACTGTTTTTT. Translation: CASSETGRGEKLFF.